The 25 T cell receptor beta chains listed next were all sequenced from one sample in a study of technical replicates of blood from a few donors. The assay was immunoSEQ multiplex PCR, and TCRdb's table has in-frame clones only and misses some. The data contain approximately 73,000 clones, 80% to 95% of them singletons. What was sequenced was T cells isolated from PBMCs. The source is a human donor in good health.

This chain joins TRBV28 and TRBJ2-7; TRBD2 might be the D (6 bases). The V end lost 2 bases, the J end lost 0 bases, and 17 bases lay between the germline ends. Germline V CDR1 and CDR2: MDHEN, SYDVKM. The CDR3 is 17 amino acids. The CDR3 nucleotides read TGTGCCAGCAGTTTAGGGACTCCAGGAATCACCTCCTACGAGCAGTACTTC. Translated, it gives CASSLGTPGITSYEQYF.

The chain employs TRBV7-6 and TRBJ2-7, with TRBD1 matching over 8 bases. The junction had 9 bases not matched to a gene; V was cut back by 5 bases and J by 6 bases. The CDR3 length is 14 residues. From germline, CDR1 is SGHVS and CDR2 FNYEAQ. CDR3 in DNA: TGTGCCAGCAGCAGGGACAGGTCCTTATCCGAGCAGTACTTC. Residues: CASSRDRSLSEQYF.

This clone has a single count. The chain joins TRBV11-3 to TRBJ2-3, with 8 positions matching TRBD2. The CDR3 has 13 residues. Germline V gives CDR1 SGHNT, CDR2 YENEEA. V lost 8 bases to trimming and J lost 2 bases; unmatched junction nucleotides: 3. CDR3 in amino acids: CASQREHTDTQYF. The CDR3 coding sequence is TGTGCCAGCCAGCGGGAGCACACAGATACGCAGTATTTT.

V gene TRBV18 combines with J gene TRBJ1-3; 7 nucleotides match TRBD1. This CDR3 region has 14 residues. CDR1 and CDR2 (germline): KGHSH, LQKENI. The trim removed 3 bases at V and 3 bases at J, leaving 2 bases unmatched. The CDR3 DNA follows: TGTGCCAGCTCACCCGGGACAGATGGAAACACCATATATTTT. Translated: CASSPGTDGNTIYF. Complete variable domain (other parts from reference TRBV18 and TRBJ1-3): NAGVMQNPRHLVRRRGQEARLRCSPMKGHSHVYWYRQLPEEGLKFMVYLQKENIIDESGMPKERFSAEFPKEGPSILRIQQVVRGDSAAYFCASSPGTDGNTIYFGEGSWLTVV.

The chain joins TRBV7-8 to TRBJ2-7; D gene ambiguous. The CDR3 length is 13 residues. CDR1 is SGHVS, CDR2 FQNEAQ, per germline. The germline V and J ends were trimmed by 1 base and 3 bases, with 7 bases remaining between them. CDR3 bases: TGTGCCAGCAGCTTAGACGCAGACTACGAGCAGTACTTC. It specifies CASSLDADYEQYF.

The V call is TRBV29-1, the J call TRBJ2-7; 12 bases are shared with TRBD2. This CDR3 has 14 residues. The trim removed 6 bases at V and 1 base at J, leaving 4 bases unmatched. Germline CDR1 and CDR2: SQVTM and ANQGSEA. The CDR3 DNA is TGCAGCGTACGACTAGCGGGAGTGTCCTACGAGCAGTACTTC. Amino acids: CSVRLAGVSYEQYF.

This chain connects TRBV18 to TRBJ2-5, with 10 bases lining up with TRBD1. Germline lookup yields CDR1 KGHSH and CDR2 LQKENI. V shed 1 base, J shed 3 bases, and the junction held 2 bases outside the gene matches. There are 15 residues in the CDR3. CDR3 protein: CASSPRDRGEETQYF. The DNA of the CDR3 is TGTGCCAGCTCACCACGGGACAGGGGTGAAGAGACCCAGTACTTC.

CDR3: CAGRSGRAGETQYF. DNA for the CDR3: TGTGCCGGCCGTAGCGGGAGGGCCGGAGAGACCCAGTACTTC. The rearrangement links TRBV2 to TRBJ2-5; TRBD2 matches at 11 bases. The germline V gene encodes CDR1 SNHLY and CDR2 FYNNEI. There are 14 residues in the CDR3. Unmatched junction bases numbered 9, after V lost 11 bases and J lost 4 bases.

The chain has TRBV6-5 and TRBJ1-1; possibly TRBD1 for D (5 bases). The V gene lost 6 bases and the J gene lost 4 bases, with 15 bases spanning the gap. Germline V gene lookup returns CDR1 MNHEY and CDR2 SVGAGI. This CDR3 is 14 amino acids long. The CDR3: CASRISGGGTEAFF. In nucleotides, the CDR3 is TGTGCCAGCAGAATATCGGGGGGGGGCACTGAAGCTTTCTTT.

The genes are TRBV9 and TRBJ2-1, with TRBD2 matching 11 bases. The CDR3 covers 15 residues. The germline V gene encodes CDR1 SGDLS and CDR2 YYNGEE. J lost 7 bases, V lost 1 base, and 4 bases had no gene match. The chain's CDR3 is CASSVIAGGSNEQFF. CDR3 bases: TGTGCCAGCAGCGTAATAGCGGGAGGGAGTAATGAGCAGTTCTTC. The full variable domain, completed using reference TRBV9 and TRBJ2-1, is DSGVTQTPKHLITATGQRVTLRCSPRSGDLSVYWYQQSLDQGLQFLIQYYNGEERAKGNILERFSAQQFPDLHSELNLSSLELGDSALYFCASSVIAGGSNEQFFGPGTRLTVL.

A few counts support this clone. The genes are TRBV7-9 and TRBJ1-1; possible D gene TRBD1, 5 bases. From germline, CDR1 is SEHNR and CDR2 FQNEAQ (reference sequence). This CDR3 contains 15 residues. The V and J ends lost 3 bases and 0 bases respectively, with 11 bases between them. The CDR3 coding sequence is TGTGCCAGCAGCTTGGGGGGATGGATGAACACTGAAGCTTTCTTT. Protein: CASSLGGWMNTEAFF.

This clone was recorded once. In DNA form, the CDR3 reads TGCGCCAGCAGCTTGGGGATAGGCAAGGGGGCACTACACTCCTACGAGCAGTACTTC. Its protein is CASSLGIGKGALHSYEQYF. The V and J genes are TRBV5-1 and TRBJ2-7; 7 bases agree with TRBD1. The CDR3 extends over 19 amino acids. J gave up 0 bases and V 0 bases, and 15 bases lay outside the gene matches. Looked up from germline, CDR1 is SGHRS and CDR2 is YFSETQ. The whole variable domain, filled in from reference TRBV5-1 and TRBJ2-7, reads KAGVTQTPRYLIKTRGQQVTLSCSPISGHRSVSWYQQTPGQGLQFLFEYFSETQRNKGNFPGRFSGRQFSNSRSEMNVSTLELGDSALYLCASSLGIGKGALHSYEQYFGPGTRLTVT.

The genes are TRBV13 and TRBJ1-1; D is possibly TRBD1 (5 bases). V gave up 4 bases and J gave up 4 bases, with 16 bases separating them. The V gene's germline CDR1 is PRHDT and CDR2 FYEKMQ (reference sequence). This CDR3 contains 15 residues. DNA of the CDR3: TGTGCCAGCAGCTCGGGGGTAACTGGGGGCACTGAAGCTTTCTTT. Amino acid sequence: CASSSGVTGGTEAFF.

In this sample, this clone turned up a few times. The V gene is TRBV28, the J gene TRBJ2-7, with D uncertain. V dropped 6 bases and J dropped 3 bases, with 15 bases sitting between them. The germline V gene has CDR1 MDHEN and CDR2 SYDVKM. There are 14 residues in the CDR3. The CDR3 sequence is CASSSFVENYEQYF. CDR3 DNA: TGTGCCAGCAGCTCCTTTGTCGAGAACTACGAGCAGTACTTC.

CDR3 in DNA: TGTGCTAGTGGTTTTCAAGATGGTTACAGCGGGCATGAGCAGTTCTTC. Its translation is CASGFQDGYSGHEQFF. J is TRBJ2-1 and V is TRBV12-5, with TRBD2 as a possible D gene (6 bases). Deletions cut 3 bases from V and 8 bases from J, with 20 bases between. The germline V gene has CDR1 LGHNT and CDR2 FRNRAP. The length of the CDR3 is 16 residues. Looking up the rest from reference TRBV12-5 and TRBJ2-1 gives the full variable domain: DARVTQTPRHKVTEMGQEVTMRCQPILGHNTVFWYRQTMMQGLELLAYFRNRAPLDDSGMPKDRFSAEMPDATLATLKIQPSEPRDSAVYFCASGFQDGYSGHEQFFGPGTRLTVL.

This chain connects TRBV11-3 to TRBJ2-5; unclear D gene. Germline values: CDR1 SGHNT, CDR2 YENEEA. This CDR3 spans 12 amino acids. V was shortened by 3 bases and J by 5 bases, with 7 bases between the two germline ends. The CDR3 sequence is CASSLWAETQYF. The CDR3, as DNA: TGTGCCAGCAGCTTGTGGGCGGAGACCCAGTACTTC.

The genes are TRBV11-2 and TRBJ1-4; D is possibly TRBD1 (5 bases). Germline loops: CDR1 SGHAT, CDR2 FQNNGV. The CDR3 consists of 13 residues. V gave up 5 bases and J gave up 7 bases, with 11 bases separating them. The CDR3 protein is CASSLGQAEKLFF. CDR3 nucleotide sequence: TGTGCCAGCAGCCTGGGGCAGGCTGAAAAACTGTTTTTT.

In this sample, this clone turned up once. The DNA for the CDR3 is TGTGCCAGCAGCATTTACCGGGACTCCGTCGGGGAGACCCAGTACTTC. Translation: CASSIYRDSVGETQYF. The chain carries TRBV9 and TRBJ2-5, with a possible D match to TRBD2 (6 bases). V was cut by 4 bases and J by 5 bases, with 21 bases left in between. This CDR3 region has 16 residues. CDR1 and CDR2 (germline): SGDLS, YYNGEE.

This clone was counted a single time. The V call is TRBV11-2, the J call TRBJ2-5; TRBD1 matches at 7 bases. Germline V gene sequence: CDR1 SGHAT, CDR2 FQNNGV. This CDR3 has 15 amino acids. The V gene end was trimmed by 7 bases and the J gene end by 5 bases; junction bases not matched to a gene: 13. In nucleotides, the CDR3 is TGTGCCAGCACCAGGGGGAACCCTTTGTGGGAGACCCAGTACTTC. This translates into CASTRGNPLWETQYF. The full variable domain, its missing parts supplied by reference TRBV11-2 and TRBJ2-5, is EAGVAQSPRYKIIEKRQSVAFWCNPISGHATLYWYQQILGQGPKLLIQFQNNGVVDDSQLPKDRFSAERLKGVDSTLKIQPAKLEDSAVYLCASTRGNPLWETQYFGPGTRLLVL.

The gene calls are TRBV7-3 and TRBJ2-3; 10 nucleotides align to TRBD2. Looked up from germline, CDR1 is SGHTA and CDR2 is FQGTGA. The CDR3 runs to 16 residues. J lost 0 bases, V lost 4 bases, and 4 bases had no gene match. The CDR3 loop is CASSSLAGTSTDTQYF. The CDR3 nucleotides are TGTGCCAGCAGCTCACTAGCGGGGACTAGCACAGATACGCAGTATTTT.

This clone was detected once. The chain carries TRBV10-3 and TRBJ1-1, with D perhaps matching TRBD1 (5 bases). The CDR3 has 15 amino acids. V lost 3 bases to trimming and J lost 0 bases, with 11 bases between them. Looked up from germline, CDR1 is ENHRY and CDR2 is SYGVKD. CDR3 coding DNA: TGTGCCATCAGTGAACAGGCAGACTTGAACACTGAAGCTTTCTTT. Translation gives CAISEQADLNTEAFF.

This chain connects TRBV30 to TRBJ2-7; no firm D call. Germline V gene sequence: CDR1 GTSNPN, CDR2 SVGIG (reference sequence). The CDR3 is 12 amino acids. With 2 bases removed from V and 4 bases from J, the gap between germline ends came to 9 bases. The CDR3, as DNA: TGTGCCTGGAGTCGAGGCCCTTACGAGCAGTACTTC. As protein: CAWSRGPYEQYF.

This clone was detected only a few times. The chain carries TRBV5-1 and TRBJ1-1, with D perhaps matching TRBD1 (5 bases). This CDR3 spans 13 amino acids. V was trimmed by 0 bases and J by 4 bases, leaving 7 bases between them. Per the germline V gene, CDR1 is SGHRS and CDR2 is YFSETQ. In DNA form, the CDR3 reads TGCGCCAGCAGCTTGGACGACAGCACTGAAGCTTTCTTT. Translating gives CASSLDDSTEAFF.

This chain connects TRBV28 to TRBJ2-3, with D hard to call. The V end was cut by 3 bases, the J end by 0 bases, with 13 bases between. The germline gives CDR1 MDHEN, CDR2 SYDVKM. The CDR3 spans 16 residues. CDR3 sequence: CASSFLYSSSTDTQYF. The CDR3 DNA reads TGTGCCAGCAGTTTTTTGTACAGTTCCAGCACAGATACGCAGTATTTT.

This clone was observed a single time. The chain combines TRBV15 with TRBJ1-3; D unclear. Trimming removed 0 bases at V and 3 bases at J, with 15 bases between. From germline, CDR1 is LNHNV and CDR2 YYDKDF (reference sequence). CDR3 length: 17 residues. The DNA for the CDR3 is TGTGCCACCAGCAGAGATCAGGTCCCGACGAGTGGAAACACCATATATTTT. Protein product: CATSRDQVPTSGNTIYF.